This note documents a single TCR beta chain sequence. Indicated time point: late sampling 161 to 241 days after vaccination in a few convalescent patients. Germline CDR1 reads DFQATT; CDR2 reads SNEGSKA (reference sequence). V lost 6 bases and J lost 1, with 15 bases in between. The CDR3 totals 14 residues. The sample belongs to a study of vaccination and CD4 T cells after COVID-19. TCRdb called the PCR reads again in MiXCR, with one record for every CDR3 protein. The table includes 30,000 to 40,000 distinct CDR3 sequences, more than 30% detected once. The chain combines TRBV20-1 with TRBJ1-1; D not resolved. Sample: CD4+ T cells from blood, taken about 7 months after SARS-CoV-2 vaccination. The receptor was derived from a human donor who had recovered from COVID-19. The CDR3 protein is CSAPSYQPNTEAFF. As DNA, the CDR3 is TGCAGTGCGCCGTCTTATCAACCGAACACTGAAGCTTTCTTT.